The clone carrying this T cell receptor beta chain was seen at least ten times. Its matching antigen is unknown. From 15-18 subjects, every sequencing run obtained over 200 million TCR-beta sequences. TCRdb itself ran the 5' RACE reads through MiXCR, one entry per CDR3 protein. The profile shows some 30,000 distinct CDR3 sequences, around 15% of them singletons. This sample is part of a study of neurological immune-mediated disorders. Study-level points and caveats: Among expanded clones, no CDR3 amino acid sequences were shared across subjects, a pattern suggesting private repertoires in all groups.

The CDR3 spans 16 residues. Trimming left V 7 bases short and J 3 bases short, with 23 bases between. The germline V gene has CDR1 SGHRS and CDR2 YFSETQ. The sequence was collected from a man between 65 and 85 years old in good health. Sequenced sample: PBMCs. V gene TRBV5-1 combines with J gene TRBJ2-7; possibly TRBD1 for D (6 bases). The CDR3 reads CASGFTQGKGVYEQYF. As DNA, the CDR3 is TGCGCCAGCGGTTTCACCCAGGGGAAAGGTGTCTACGAGCAGTACTTC. Using reference TRBV5-1 and TRBJ2-7 for the parts outside the CDR3, the full variable domain is KAGVTQTPRYLIKTRGQQVTLSCSPISGHRSVSWYQQTPGQGLQFLFEYFSETQRNKGNFPGRFSGRQFSNSRSEMNVSTLELGDSALYLCASGFTQGKGVYEQYFGPGTRLTVT.